Below, 26 T cell receptor beta chains from the same sample are listed, as sequenced in a study of cytomegalovirus exposure and HLA in healthy donors. The PCR contained 60 Vbeta and 13 Jbeta primers. Profiled with immunoSEQ multiplex PCR; TCRdb holds only in-frame clones, not every one. The sample lists about 250,000 clones, around 80% occurring once. Sequenced: PBMCs. Every receptor here comes from a boy aged 5-17 years in good health and CMV-seronegative.

The chain recombines TRBV9 with TRBJ2-7; 13 nucleotides agree with TRBD2. The CDR3 covers 15 residues. Trimming took 0 bases from V and 11 from J; bases not matched to a gene: 8. CDR1 is SGDLS and CDR2 is YYNGEE in the germline V gene. CDR3 in DNA: TGTGCCAGCAGCGTAGGGGGGACTAGCGGGACGGATGAGTACTTC. Amino acids: CASSVGGTSGTDEYF.

On this clone: The same CDR3 can be traced to other DNA sequences in this sample. CDR3: CASSPGGSGNTIYF. The CDR3 DNA sequence: TGTGCCAGCTCACCTGGAGGGTCTGGAAACACCATATATTTT. V and J are TRBV18 and TRBJ1-3; D is ambiguous. The CDR3 runs to 14 residues. V was clipped by 3 bases and J by 1 base, with 7 bases between them. Germline V gene sequence: CDR1 KGHSH, CDR2 LQKENI.

This chain uses TRBV18 with TRBJ2-1; 14 bases are a match to TRBD2. CDR1 is KGHSH, CDR2 LQKENI, per germline. CDR3 length: 16 amino acids. V dropped 2 bases and J dropped 9; count of bases not matched to a gene: 6. In nucleotides, the CDR3 is TGTGCCAGCTCACCAAGGACTAGCGGGGGGTCCACTGAGCAGTTCTTC. Encoded protein: CASSPRTSGGSTEQFF.

This chain connects TRBV29-1 to TRBJ1-2; 11 bases agree with TRBD1. Per the germline V gene, CDR1 is SQVTM and CDR2 is ANQGSEA. V dropped 5 bases and J dropped 3; count of bases not matched to a gene: 5. This CDR3 region has 14 residues. The CDR3 protein is CSVILGQGDYGYTF. CDR3 DNA: TGCAGCGTTATTCTGGGACAGGGGGACTATGGCTACACCTTC.

The J gene is TRBJ1-1, the V gene TRBV28, with 7 bases matching TRBD1. The CDR3 has 12 amino acids. V was pared by 4 bases and J by 8 bases, with 4 bases of the junction left unmatched. Germline values: CDR1 MDHEN, CDR2 SYDVKM. DNA of the CDR3: TGTGCCAGCAGTTCAGAGACAGGGGAAGCTTTCTTT. This gives the protein CASSSETGEAFF.

The rearrangement joins TRBV6-1 to TRBJ2-7; TRBD1 is a possible D gene (5 bases). The CDR3 is made up of 16 amino acids. Between the trimmed V and J ends, which lost 1 base and 2 bases, there was a span of 15 bases. Germline CDR1 is MNHNS and CDR2 is SASEGT. DNA of the CDR3: TGTGCCAGCAGTGAAGAAACAGGATTTGGTGCCTACGAGCAGTACTTC. Amino acids: CASSEETGFGAYEQYF.

The rearrangement joins TRBV6-5 to TRBJ2-6; D is perhaps TRBD2 (6 bases). There are 15 residues in the CDR3. Per germline, CDR1 MNHEY and CDR2 SVGAGI. The germline V and J ends were trimmed by 11 bases and 1 base, with 15 bases remaining between them. CDR3 nucleotides: TGTGCCGTCGCGGGCGGGGCATCTGGGGCCAACGTCCTGACTTTC. As protein: CAVAGGASGANVLTF.

The V call is TRBV5-1, the J call TRBJ2-7; 8 nucleotides match TRBD1. CDR1 is SGHRS, CDR2 YFSETQ, per germline. This CDR3 comprises 14 residues. V trimming: 4 bases; J trimming: 1 base; junction bases outside the gene matches: 4. In DNA, the CDR3 is TGCGCCAGCAGCGATACAGGGGGATCCTACGAGCAGTACTTC. Translation: CASSDTGGSYEQYF. Complete variable domain (other parts from reference TRBV5-1 and TRBJ2-7): KAGVTQTPRYLIKTRGQQVTLSCSPISGHRSVSWYQQTPGQGLQFLFEYFSETQRNKGNFPGRFSGRQFSNSRSEMNVSTLELGDSALYLCASSDTGGSYEQYFGPGTRLTVT.

The rearrangement joins TRBV30 to TRBJ1-2, with a possible D match to TRBD1 (5 bases). V lost 5 bases to trimming and J lost 7 bases, with 17 bases between them. Germline V gene data show CDR1 as GTSNPN and CDR2 as SVGIG (reference sequence). CDR3 length: 13 residues. CDR3 in amino acids: CAWGVAGVGGYTF. In DNA form, the CDR3 reads TGTGCCTGGGGGGTCGCGGGGGTCGGTGGCTACACCTTC. Full variable domain (rest looked up from reference TRBV30 and TRBJ1-2): SQTIHQWPATLVQPVGSPLSLECTVEGTSNPNLYWYRQAAGRGLQLLFYSVGIGQISSEVPQNLSASRPQDRQFILSSKKLLLSDSGFYLCAWGVAGVGGYTFGSGTRLTVV.

The CDR3 DNA reads TGTGCCAGCAGCCCGACAGTATACGCTGAAGCTTTCTTT. Amino acid sequence: CASSPTVYAEAFF. The chain recombines TRBV6-1 with TRBJ1-1, with a weak D call TRBD1 (5 bases). Germline V gives CDR1 MNHNS, CDR2 SASEGT. Trimming took 6 bases from V and 6 from J, leaving 14 bases between them. This CDR3 region has 13 residues.

This clone has just one count. The chain carries TRBV25-1 and TRBJ1-2, with 10 nucleotides matching TRBD1. Trimming at V came to 5 bases and at J to 8 bases, leaving 14 bases not matched to a gene. Germline CDR1 is MGHDK and CDR2 is SYGVNS. CDR3 size: 16 residues. CDR3 nucleotides: TGTGCCAGCAGTTCTTCCTTTACGACAGGGGGCTGGGGCTACACCTTC. This encodes CASSSSFTTGGWGYTF.

The genes are TRBV2 and TRBJ1-4; the match to TRBD1 covers 8 bases. The CDR3 sequence is 14 residues long. Germline V CDR1 and CDR2: SNHLY, FYNNEI. V shed 6 bases and J 7 bases; nucleotides not matched to a gene: 7. The CDR3 loop is CASRTGTGVEKLFF. As DNA, the CDR3 is TGTGCCAGCAGGACCGGGACAGGCGTTGAAAAACTGTTTTTT.

This clone has a single count. The chain uses TRBV4-1 and TRBJ1-5; 7 nucleotides match TRBD1. This CDR3 contains 15 residues. CDR1 MGHRA and CDR2 YSYEKL come from the germline V gene. Trimming removed 1 base from V and 4 bases from J; junction bases left unmatched: 4. Here the CDR3 reads CASSQAGTVNQPQHF. The DNA of the CDR3 is TGCGCCAGCAGCCAAGCCGGGACAGTAAATCAGCCCCAGCATTTT.

CDR3 residues: CASSLVGQGYYGYTF. CDR3 nucleotide sequence: TGTGCCAGCAGCTTGGTGGGACAGGGGTACTATGGCTACACCTTC. This rearrangement joins TRBV11-2 to TRBJ1-2, with 10 bases matching TRBD1. The CDR3 spans 15 residues. CDR1 is SGHAT and CDR2 is FQNNGV in the germline V gene. The trim removed 3 bases at V and 3 bases at J, leaving 4 bases unmatched.

Only a few counts were recorded for this clone. The gene calls are TRBV4-1 and TRBJ2-1, with 13 bases that match TRBD2. CDR3 length equals 19 residues. Germline V lookup: CDR1 MGHRA, CDR2 YSYEKL. Losses at the gene ends were 4 bases for V and 6 bases for J; bases not matched to a gene: 15. CDR3 sequence reads: CASSRSGTSGTRVRNEQFF. CDR3 nucleotides: TGCGCCAGCAGCCGATCCGGGACTAGCGGGACCCGGGTCCGCAATGAGCAGTTCTTC.

The V and J genes are TRBV2 and TRBJ2-5; D may be TRBD1 (5 bases). Germline CDR1 is SNHLY and CDR2 is FYNNEI. This CDR3 spans 14 amino acids. Between the trimmed V and J ends, which lost 6 bases and 1 base, there was a span of 12 bases. CDR3 sequence (DNA): TGTGCCAGCAGGTCCCGGACAATCCAAGAGACCCAGTACTTC. Protein sequence: CASRSRTIQETQYF.

V and J are TRBV5-6 and TRBJ1-2, with a tentative D call TRBD1 (5 bases). The germline V gene encodes CDR1 SGHDT and CDR2 YYEEEE. The CDR3 is 16 residues long. The V gene lost 4 bases and the J gene lost 3 bases, with 19 bases spanning the gap. CDR3 region: CASSTTRGGVDYGYTF. The CDR3 region has the DNA TGTGCCAGCAGCACCACCCGTGGGGGGGTGGACTATGGCTACACCTTC.

CDR3 in amino acids: CASSQRYISGLTVEQYF. In nucleotides, the CDR3 is TGCGCCAGCAGCCAAAGATATATATCGGGTCTAACTGTCGAGCAGTACTTC. This chain uses TRBV4-1 with TRBJ2-7; D gene uncertain. The CDR3 is made up of 17 amino acids. The V gene's germline CDR1 is MGHRA and CDR2 YSYEKL. Deletions cut 2 bases from V and 6 bases from J, with 23 bases between.

V gene TRBV7-9 combines with J gene TRBJ2-7, with D possibly being TRBD1 (5 bases). The V end lost 3 bases, the J end lost 1 base, and 10 bases lay between the germline ends. The CDR3 is 14 amino acids. Germline lookup yields CDR1 SEHNR and CDR2 FQNEAQ (reference sequence). The CDR3 sequence: CASSFDTGSYEQYF. The CDR3 nucleotides are TGTGCCAGCAGCTTTGACACAGGTTCCTACGAGCAGTACTTC.

The chain employs TRBV30 and TRBJ1-5; tentatively, D is TRBD1 (6 bases). Between the trimmed V and J ends, which lost 3 bases and 3 bases, there was a span of 9 bases. CDR3 length: 13 amino acids. In germline, CDR1 is GTSNPN, CDR2 SVGIG (reference sequence). The CDR3 here is CAWRQGNNQPQHF. The CDR3 nucleotides read TGTGCCTGGAGGCAGGGGAACAATCAGCCCCAGCATTTT.

V is TRBV11-2 and J is TRBJ2-4; possible D gene TRBD1, 5 bases. The CDR3 runs to 15 residues. Germline loops: CDR1 SGHAT, CDR2 FQNNGV. The V end was cut by 0 bases, the J end by 8 bases, with 14 bases between. The CDR3, as DNA: TGTGCCAGCAGCTTAGAGGAACTTGGGGCTTACATTCAGTACTTC. It translates to CASSLEELGAYIQYF. Combining the CDR3 with reference TRBV11-2 and TRBJ2-4 gives the whole variable domain EAGVAQSPRYKIIEKRQSVAFWCNPISGHATLYWYQQILGQGPKLLIQFQNNGVVDDSQLPKDRFSAERLKGVDSTLKIQPAKLEDSAVYLCASSLEELGAYIQYFGAGTRLSVL.

This clone has only one observation. A junction end diverges from the germline sequence, so it may reflect a read error. The gene calls are TRBV9 and TRBJ1-6; 8 nucleotides line up with TRBD1. The CDR3 totals 14 residues. Germline CDR1 SGDLS, CDR2 YYNGEE. The chain's CDR3 is CASSGTGRDSPLYF. CDR3 bases: TGTGCCAGCAGCGGGACAGGGAGGGATTCACCCCTCTACTTT.

V is TRBV7-9 and J is TRBJ2-5; D is perhaps TRBD1 (5 bases). Trimming removed 0 bases at V and 8 bases at J, with 13 bases between. The germline V gene has CDR1 SEHNR and CDR2 FQNEAQ (reference sequence). This CDR3 has 14 amino acids. CDR3 nucleotide sequence: TGTGCCAGCAGCTTAGCTGCCCCGCAGGGAACCCAGTACTTC. The encoded protein is CASSLAAPQGTQYF.

The genes are TRBV29-1 and TRBJ2-5, with D perhaps TRBD1 (6 bases). In germline, CDR1 is SQVTM, CDR2 ANQGSEA. V was cut by 4 bases and J by 5 bases, with 14 bases left in between. The CDR3 has 13 residues. CDR3 sequence reads: CSVAAGVKETQYF. Written as DNA, the CDR3 is TGCAGCGTTGCTGCAGGGGTAAAGGAGACCCAGTACTTC. Together with reference TRBV29-1 and TRBJ2-5, the CDR3 gives the full variable domain: SAVISQKPSRDICQRGTSLTIQCQVDSQVTMMFWYRQQPGQSLTLIATANQGSEATYESGFVIDKFPISRPNLTFSTLTVSNMSPEDSSIYLCSVAAGVKETQYFGPGTRLLVL.

This clone showed up just a few times. The V gene is TRBV30, the J gene TRBJ1-1, with a possible D match to TRBD1 (5 bases). Germline CDR1 GTSNPN, CDR2 SVGIG (reference sequence). The V and J ends lost 2 bases and 10 bases respectively, with 17 bases between them. The CDR3 covers 13 residues. Here the CDR3 reads CAWSPNRWRGAFF. The CDR3 DNA follows: TGTGCCTGGAGTCCTAATCGGTGGAGGGGAGCTTTCTTT.

V gene TRBV7-6 combines with J gene TRBJ2-7, with a weak D call TRBD1 (6 bases). This CDR3 comprises 14 residues. From germline, CDR1 is SGHVS and CDR2 FNYEAQ. Trimming stripped 4 bases from V and 2 bases from J, with 12 bases between. This CDR3 reads CASSSQGTTYEQYF. For the CDR3, the DNA is TGTGCCAGCAGCTCACAGGGTACGACCTACGAGCAGTACTTC.